These 28 T cell receptor beta chains originate from one sample sequenced in a study of graft-versus-host responses after intestinal transplantation. These receptors' antigens are unknown. This table comes from immunoSEQ multiplex PCR, and its TCRdb copy is limited to in-frame clones, with some not included. The repertoire has roughly 100,000 clones, 85% to 95% of them found once; the top ten carry about 0.073%. The material sequenced was unstimulated CD8+ T cells sorted from spleen or lymph node cells, taken before transplant. These receptors were collected from a human donor who was the organ donor for an intestinal transplant.

The chain employs TRBV7-3 and TRBJ1-1; maybe TRBD1 (6 bases). The CDR3 contains 11 residues. Germline assignment: CDR1 SGHTA and CDR2 FQGTGA. For the CDR3, the DNA is TGTGGATGGGGGGGGCGGACTGAAGCTTTCTTT. Translating gives CGWGGRTEAFF.

The chain links TRBV5-8 to TRBJ2-1; the match to TRBD1 covers 8 bases. The CDR3 loop spans 15 amino acids. The junction had 4 bases not matched to a gene; V was cut back by 4 bases and J by 1 base. Germline CDR1 SGHTS, CDR2 YDEGEE. CDR3 residues: CASSTGQASYNEQFF. CDR3 bases: TGTGCCAGCAGCACGGGACAGGCATCCTACAATGAGCAGTTCTTC.

The rearrangement joins TRBV30 to TRBJ1-1; 9 bases align to TRBD1. Trimming took 1 base from V and 3 from J; bases not matched to a gene: 6. The germline gives CDR1 GTSNPN, CDR2 SVGIG (reference sequence). This CDR3 contains 15 residues. The CDR3 spells CAWSDGTGPYTEAFF. CDR3 nucleotides: TGTGCCTGGAGTGACGGGACAGGGCCTTACACTGAAGCTTTCTTT.

The chain recombines TRBV5-5 with TRBJ1-1; possible D gene TRBD1, 5 bases. Germline CDR1 is SGHKS and CDR2 is YYEKEE (reference sequence). V lost 1 base, J lost 5 bases, and 15 bases lay in between. The CDR3 loop spans 15 amino acids. The CDR3 is CASSLQVRGGTEAFF. CDR3 bases: TGTGCCAGCAGCTTGCAAGTCCGTGGGGGGACTGAAGCTTTCTTT.

The rearrangement joins TRBV5-4 to TRBJ2-6, with 9 bases aligning to TRBD1. The V gene's germline CDR1 is SGHNT and CDR2 YYREEE (reference sequence). Trimming took 1 base from V and 0 from J; bases not matched to a gene: 8. The CDR3 is 19 residues long. CDR3 sequence reads: CASSLIPTGGTSGANVLTF. The CDR3, as DNA: TGTGCCAGCAGCTTGATCCCGACAGGGGGGACCTCTGGGGCCAACGTCCTGACTTTC.

This chain uses TRBV9 with TRBJ1-1, with 9 bases that match TRBD1. CDR3 length: 16 amino acids. J gave up 7 bases and V 7 bases, and 17 bases lay outside the gene matches. The germline gives CDR1 SGDLS, CDR2 YYNGEE. CDR3 in amino acids: CASEGDREAVGREAFF. CDR3 bases: TGTGCCAGCGAAGGGGACAGGGAGGCCGTTGGTCGTGAAGCTTTCTTT.

The chain employs TRBV28 and TRBJ2-7; 9 bases agree with TRBD2. The CDR3 has 15 residues. V dropped 5 bases and J dropped 5; count of bases not matched to a gene: 10. Per germline, CDR1 MDHEN and CDR2 SYDVKM. This CDR3 is CASSPLAGWGDEQYF. In DNA, the CDR3 is TGTGCCAGCAGTCCCCTAGCGGGATGGGGTGACGAGCAGTACTTC. Variable domain in full (rest from reference TRBV28 and TRBJ2-7): DVKVTQSSRYLVKRTGEKVFLECVQDMDHENMFWYRQDPGLGLRLIYFSYDVKMKEKGDIPEGYSVSREKKERFSLILESASTNQTSMYLCASSPLAGWGDEQYFGPGTRLTVT.

This chain joins TRBV6-5 and TRBJ1-1; D not certain. This CDR3 has 11 amino acids. Germline V gives CDR1 MNHEY, CDR2 SVGAGI. The V end was cut by 6 bases, the J end by 8 bases, with 10 bases between. CDR3 coding DNA: TGTGCCAGCAGCAACCCGGGGGAAGCTTTCTTT. This gives the protein CASSNPGEAFF.

This rearrangement joins TRBV6-1 to TRBJ2-3, with 9 bases matching TRBD2. Germline CDR1 MNHNS, CDR2 SASEGT. The CDR3 sequence is 15 residues long. The junction had 4 bases not matched to a gene; V was cut back by 4 bases and J by 2 bases. The CDR3 region is CASSGLAAPTDTQYF. The CDR3 DNA follows: TGTGCCAGCAGTGGACTAGCGGCGCCCACAGATACGCAGTATTTT.

The chain carries TRBV2 and TRBJ1-4; 8 positions agree with TRBD1. The CDR3 sequence is 15 residues long. Germline values: CDR1 SNHLY, CDR2 FYNNEI. V was clipped by 2 bases and J by 8 bases; unmatched bases: 7. The CDR3 protein is CASSEQGQGGEKLFF. DNA of the CDR3: TGTGCCAGCAGTGAACAAGGACAGGGTGGAGAAAAACTGTTTTTT.

This sequence joins TRBV28 and TRBJ2-1; TRBD2 matches at 8 bases. Germline V gives CDR1 MDHEN, CDR2 SYDVKM. The trim removed 2 bases at V and 6 bases at J, leaving 3 bases unmatched. CDR3 length: 14 residues. This CDR3 reads CASSLLAGGNEQFF. The CDR3 DNA reads TGTGCCAGCAGTTTACTCGCGGGAGGCAATGAGCAGTTCTTC.

The chain uses TRBV18 and TRBJ2-7, with D perhaps TRBD2 (6 bases). The ends were cut back, 0 bases at V and 2 bases at J, with 17 bases in the middle. The length of the CDR3 is 17 residues. Germline assignment: CDR1 KGHSH and CDR2 LQKENI. For the CDR3, the DNA is TGTGCCAGCTCACCACCAACTCCAGCGGGTCCTACCTACGAGCAGTACTTC. Its translation: CASSPPTPAGPTYEQYF. Full variable domain (outside the CDR3, taken from reference TRBV18 and TRBJ2-7): NAGVMQNPRHLVRRRGQEARLRCSPMKGHSHVYWYRQLPEEGLKFMVYLQKENIIDESGMPKERFSAEFPKEGPSILRIQQVVRGDSAAYFCASSPPTPAGPTYEQYFGPGTRLTVT.

The chain recombines TRBV6-1 with TRBJ2-3; 7 nucleotides match TRBD1. The CDR3 has 15 residues. CDR1 and CDR2 (germline): MNHNS, SASEGT. V lost 5 bases to trimming and J lost 6 bases; unmatched junction nucleotides: 11. CDR3 sequence (DNA): TGTGCCAGCAGTACCGACGACAGGGTTGGGGATACGCAGTATTTT. This translates into CASSTDDRVGDTQYF.

The chain couples TRBV10-3 to TRBJ2-2, with D possibly matching TRBD1 (5 bases). V gave up 2 bases and J gave up 3 bases, with 10 bases separating them. CDR1 and CDR2 (germline): ENHRY, SYGVKD. CDR3 length equals 15 residues. As DNA, the CDR3 is TGTGCCATCAGTGAGCCTGACAGTTACACCGGGGAGCTGTTTTTT. The encoded protein is CAISEPDSYTGELFF.

This rearrangement joins TRBV7-7 to TRBJ2-3, with 12 bases lining up with TRBD2. This CDR3 has 15 residues. Germline loops: CDR1 SSHAT, CDR2 FNYEAQ (reference sequence). Losses at the gene ends were 5 bases for V and 13 bases for J; bases not matched to a gene: 13. The CDR3 coding sequence is TGTGCCAGCAGCCCCCCCAAACTAGCGGGGGGACCGAAGTATTTT. It is translated as CASSPPKLAGGPKYF.

J is TRBJ2-7 and V is TRBV11-2, with D uncertain. With 5 bases removed from V and 5 bases from J, the gap between germline ends came to 16 bases. The CDR3 has 14 amino acids. The V gene's germline CDR1 is SGHAT and CDR2 FQNNGV. The CDR3 coding sequence is TGTGCCAGCAGCACACCGAGCCCTAGTGACGAGCAGTACTTC. As protein: CASSTPSPSDEQYF.

The chain combines TRBV30 with TRBJ2-1, with 10 bases aligning to TRBD2. This CDR3 is built from 17 residues. V was clipped by 0 bases and J by 5 bases; unmatched bases: 10. Germline CDR1 and CDR2: GTSNPN and SVGIG (reference sequence). In DNA form, the CDR3 reads TGTGCCTGGAGTGTACCCGGTTGGAGCGGGAGGGACAATGAGCAGTTCTTC. This encodes CAWSVPGWSGRDNEQFF.

The rearrangement uses TRBV11-2 and TRBJ1-5; the match to TRBD1 covers 8 bases. The CDR3 sequence is 14 residues long. CDR1 SGHAT and CDR2 FQNNGV come from the germline V gene. Germline trimming cut 5 bases from V and 4 bases from J; bases unmatched to any gene: 4. CDR3 nucleotide sequence: TGTGCCAGCAGCCGGACAGGGTTTAATCAGCCCCAGCATTTT. This codes for CASSRTGFNQPQHF.

The chain recombines TRBV5-1 with TRBJ2-5; 7 bases line up with TRBD2. In germline, CDR1 is SGHRS, CDR2 YFSETQ. The CDR3 sequence is 14 residues long. V dropped 0 bases and J dropped 5; count of bases not matched to a gene: 4. The CDR3, as DNA: TGCGCCAGCAGCTTGGGCGGGAGCACGGAGACCCAGTACTTC. Its translation: CASSLGGSTETQYF.

Notes on this clone: One end of the junction varies from germline; a read error may be responsible. Other DNA sequences in the same sample also yield this CDR3. The chain has TRBV7-9 and TRBJ2-1; tentatively, D is TRBD2 (5 bases). CDR3 size: 17 residues. Germline assignment: CDR1 SEHNR and CDR2 FQNEAQ (reference sequence). CDR3 sequence: CASSFGTLLEVDNEQFF. The CDR3 bases are TGCGCCAGCAGCTTTGGTACGTTACTAGAAGTCGACAATGAGCAGTTCTTC.

The chain employs TRBV5-1 and TRBJ2-1; D possibly corresponds to TRBD2 (5 bases). Trimming pared 0 bases from V and 8 bases from J, leaving 18 bases between. This CDR3 has 16 amino acids. The germline V gene has CDR1 SGHRS and CDR2 YFSETQ. CDR3 coding DNA: TGCGCCAGCAGCTTGGCCGATGGACTCTACGGGTATGAGCAGTTCTTC. This codes for CASSLADGLYGYEQFF.

The chain links TRBV15 to TRBJ2-1, with TRBD2 matching 7 bases. V dropped 11 bases and J dropped 5; count of bases not matched to a gene: 9. Germline V gene data show CDR1 as LNHNV and CDR2 as YYDKDF (reference sequence). The CDR3 has 13 amino acids. The CDR3 region is CAATSRDDNEQFF. DNA of the CDR3: TGTGCCGCGACTAGCCGGGATGACAATGAGCAGTTCTTC.

The V gene is TRBV13, the J gene TRBJ2-1, with 16 bases identical to TRBD2. CDR3 size: 19 residues. CDR1 PRHDT and CDR2 FYEKMQ come from the germline V gene (reference sequence). V was pared by 5 bases and J by 0 bases, with 7 bases of the junction left unmatched. The CDR3 DNA reads as TGTGCCAGCAGCCCGGGACTAGCGGGAGGGCCTAGCTCCTACAATGAGCAGTTCTTC. This gives the protein CASSPGLAGGPSSYNEQFF.

This chain uses TRBV11-2 with TRBJ1-1, with D possibly TRBD1 on 6 matching bases. The ends were cut back, 5 bases at V and 2 bases at J, with 18 bases in the middle. The CDR3 runs 16 residues. Germline V gene lookup returns CDR1 SGHAT and CDR2 FQNNGV. CDR3 amino acids: CASSATQGPYNTEAFF. CDR3 DNA sequence: TGTGCCAGCAGCGCCACCCAGGGGCCCTACAACACTGAAGCTTTCTTT. Full variable domain (outside the CDR3, taken from reference TRBV11-2 and TRBJ1-1): EAGVAQSPRYKIIEKRQSVAFWCNPISGHATLYWYQQILGQGPKLLIQFQNNGVVDDSQLPKDRFSAERLKGVDSTLKIQPAKLEDSAVYLCASSATQGPYNTEAFFGQGTRLTVV.

The chain joins TRBV28 to TRBJ1-1, with a possible D match to TRBD1 (6 bases). Germline CDR1 MDHEN, CDR2 SYDVKM. Trimming shortened V by 6 bases and J by 3 bases, and 17 bases separated the two germline ends. The CDR3 is 15 amino acids. CDR3 loop: CASRETGPDDTEAFF. CDR3 coding DNA: TGTGCCAGCAGAGAGACAGGTCCGGACGACACTGAAGCTTTCTTT.

The chain combines TRBV4-1 with TRBJ1-1, with D hard to call. V was cut by 8 bases and J by 3 bases, with 7 bases left in between. The length of the CDR3 is 11 residues. Germline-derived CDR1 and CDR2 are MGHRA and YSYEKL. The CDR3 sequence: CASGGDTEAFF. In nucleotides, the CDR3 is TGCGCCAGCGGCGGGGACACTGAAGCTTTCTTT.

The chain recombines TRBV12-1 with TRBJ2-1; the table's D call TRBD2 went unverified against the DNA. TRBV12-1 is assigned pseudogene status. This CDR3 comprises 16 residues. Here the CDR3 reads CASSFKGLVGGNEQFF. The CDR3 DNA reads as TGTGCCAGCAGCTTTAAGGGACTAGTAGGAGGAAATGAGCAGTTCTTC.

The chain carries TRBV5-1 and TRBJ2-1, with TRBD1 as a possible D gene (5 bases). With 6 bases removed from V and 0 bases from J, the gap between germline ends came to 16 bases. The germline V gene encodes CDR1 SGHRS and CDR2 YFSETQ. This CDR3 comprises 16 residues. The CDR3 is CASTRQRFSSYNEQFF. In DNA form, the CDR3 reads TGCGCCAGCACCCGACAGAGATTTAGCTCCTACAATGAGCAGTTCTTC. The full variable domain, rest sourced from reference TRBV5-1 and TRBJ2-1, is KAGVTQTPRYLIKTRGQQVTLSCSPISGHRSVSWYQQTPGQGLQFLFEYFSETQRNKGNFPGRFSGRQFSNSRSEMNVSTLELGDSALYLCASTRQRFSSYNEQFFGPGTRLTVL.